The 8 T cell receptor beta chains below all came from one sample that was sequenced in a study of blood T cells in healthy people across ages (dated by TCRdb to 2015 to 2017). The library was produced with 5' RACE. Instrument used: Illumina HiSeq 2500. A second PCR of roughly 7 to 12 cycles was run with a J-beta primer mix and a sample-barcoded 5' primer. The raw public reads went through TCRdb reprocessing: fastp at Q25, MiXCR clone calling, in-frame beta chains kept. Each record represents a unique CDR3 protein, reported with the most common genes and DNA among its rows. The sample data list about 780,000 distinct CDR3 sequences, and around half of these were observed just once. The ten largest make up over 15% of the sample. Sequencing was carried out using blood. The origin of the receptors is a man older than 75 in good health.

This clonotype occurred many times. The CDR3 loop is CASSQASGGIAKNIQYF. The CDR3 coding sequence is TGTGCCAGCAGCCAAGCCTCAGGCGGAATAGCCAAAAACATTCAGTACTTC. The chain has TRBV4-2 and TRBJ2-4; no clear D gene. The CDR3 totals 17 residues. V was shortened by 1 base and J by 0 bases, with 13 bases between the two germline ends. CDR1 and CDR2 from the germline V gene are LGHNA and YNFKEQ.

This clonotype turned up a few times. J is TRBJ2-1 and V is TRBV10-3; possibly TRBD1 or TRBD2 for D (5 bases each). Trimming cost V 1 base and J 12 bases, with 13 bases left between them. In germline, CDR1 is ENHRY, CDR2 SYGVKD. The CDR3 runs 13 residues. This chain's CDR3 is CAISELADGTQFF. The CDR3 region has the DNA TGTGCCATCAGTGAGTTGGCAGATGGGACGCAGTTCTTC.

This clonotype was observed a few times. The CDR3 is CASSYSTPHHEEQYF. The CDR3 nucleotides are TGTGCCAGCAGTTACTCGACTCCCCATCATGAAGAGCAGTACTTC. J is TRBJ2-5 and V is TRBV6-2 or TRBV6-3; D gene unclear. The CDR3 is 15 residues long. V was trimmed by 0 bases and J by 11 bases, leaving 19 bases between them. Germline V lookup: CDR1 MNHEY, CDR2 SVGEGT.

The chain employs TRBV20-1 and TRBJ2-3; TRBD2 agrees at 8 bases. Trimming removed 1 base from V and 0 bases from J; junction bases left unmatched: 0. Germline V gives CDR1 DFQATT, CDR2 SNEGSKA (reference sequence). The CDR3 spans 14 residues. In DNA form, the CDR3 reads TGCAGTGCTAGAGCTAGCGGGAGCACAGATACGCAGTATTTT. This gives the protein CSARASGSTDTQYF.

This clonotype was seen a few times. The chain combines TRBV4-3 with TRBJ1-6, with 12 bases lining up with TRBD1. Germline CDR1 reads LGHNA; CDR2 reads YSLEER. The CDR3 sequence is 15 residues long. V lost 2 bases and J lost 9; bases outside the gene matches: 2. The CDR3 here is CASSQPGQGASPLHF. DNA of the CDR3: TGCGCCAGCAGCCAACCGGGACAGGGGGCTTCACCCCTCCACTTT.

This clonotype appeared a few times. V usage is TRBV3-1 and J usage is TRBJ2-1, with 12 bases aligning to TRBD2. This CDR3 is built from 16 residues. V gave up 4 bases and J gave up 5 bases; unmatched junction bases: 6. Germline lookup yields CDR1 LGHDT and CDR2 YNNKEL (reference sequence). The CDR3 DNA reads TGTGCCAGCAGCCCTTGGACTAGCGGGAAAAACAATGAGCAGTTCTTC. Its protein product is CASSPWTSGKNNEQFF.

The chain joins TRBV11-2 to TRBJ2-5; 9 bases agree with TRBD2. Germline CDR1 is SGHAT and CDR2 is FQNNGV. The length of the CDR3 is 17 residues. The V and J ends lost 5 bases and 7 bases, in that order; junction bases with no gene match: 17. CDR3 bases: TGTGCCAGCAGCATCACTAGCGGGCAAGAAGGGGGAAGGACCCAGTACTTC. It is translated as CASSITSGQEGGRTQYF.

The sample holds many counts of this clonotype. The chain employs TRBV29-1 and TRBJ2-1, with TRBD2 matching 15 bases. Germline V gene lookup returns CDR1 SQVTM and CDR2 ANQGSEA. V was clipped by 7 bases and J by 0 bases; unmatched bases: 7. The CDR3 consists of 17 residues. This CDR3 is CSGSGTSGRSSYNEQFF. CDR3 DNA sequence: TGCAGCGGCTCCGGGACTAGCGGGAGGAGCTCCTACAATGAGCAGTTCTTC.